This T cell receptor beta chain was identified during a study of a mutant IDH1 vaccine in newly diagnosed glioma. Study-level information: It was radiotherapy, temozolomide, or both that patients received previously, with most receiving both.

Time point defined: baseline, week 1 (first vaccination visit). The treatment: pre-vaccination baseline after standard-of-care therapy. The V gene's germline CDR1 is SQVTM and CDR2 ANQGSEA. Trimming left V 4 bases short and J 6 bases short, with 11 bases between. CDR3 length equals 12 residues. Method: immunoSEQ multiplex PCR; TCRdb's copy keeps in-frame clones and lacks some. The sample yields under 90,000 clones, about four fifths seen once. The genes are TRBV29-1 and TRBJ2-3; D might be TRBD2 (6 bases). The sequence was collected from a man between 50 and 59 years old with glioma. Sequenced here: PBMCs, sampled from a glioma patient treated with radiotherapy, temozolomide or both. The DNA for the CDR3 is TGCAGCGTTGGACTAGACGCTGATACGCAGTATTTT. Its protein product is CSVGLDADTQYF.